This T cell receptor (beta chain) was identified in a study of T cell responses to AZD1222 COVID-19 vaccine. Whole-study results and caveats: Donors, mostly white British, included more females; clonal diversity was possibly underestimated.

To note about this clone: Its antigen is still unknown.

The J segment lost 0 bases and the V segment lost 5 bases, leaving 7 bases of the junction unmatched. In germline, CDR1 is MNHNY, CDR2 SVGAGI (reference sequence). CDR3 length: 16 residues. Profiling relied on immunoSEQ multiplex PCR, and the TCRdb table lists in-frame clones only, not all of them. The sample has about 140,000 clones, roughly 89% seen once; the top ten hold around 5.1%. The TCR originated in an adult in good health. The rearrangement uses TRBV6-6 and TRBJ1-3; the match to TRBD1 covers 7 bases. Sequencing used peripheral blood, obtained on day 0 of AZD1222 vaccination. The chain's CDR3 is CASSTNSGGSGNTIYF. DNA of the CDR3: TGTGCCAGCAGTACAAACTCAGGGGGCTCTGGAAACACCATATATTTT.